Shown below are 4 T cell receptor beta chains from a single sample sequenced in a study of blood T cell repertoires in COVID-19. Data came from immunoSEQ multiplex PCR; TCRdb stores just in-frame clones and leaves some out. The table shows around 300,000 clones, with 70% to 90% occurring only once. Sequences were obtained from PBMCs or T cells enriched from blood (not recorded which). These receptors all stem from a woman aged 25 to 39 who had recovered from COVID-19.

The V gene is TRBV7-2, the J gene TRBJ2-5; 7 nucleotides align to TRBD1. The junction had 5 bases not matched to a gene; V was cut back by 5 bases and J by 2 bases. Germline V lookup: CDR1 SGHTA, CDR2 FQGNSA. The CDR3 runs 14 residues. For the CDR3, the DNA is TGTGCCAGCAGCATCCGGACAGGTCAAGAGACCCAGTACTTC. Translated, it gives CASSIRTGQETQYF.

DNA for the CDR3: TGTGCCAGCAGCGCAAGGCGGGGGACGGTAAACACCATATATTTT. Translated: CASSARRGTVNTIYF. The chain combines TRBV7-8 with TRBJ1-3; tentatively, D is TRBD1 (5 bases). Trimming left V 5 bases short and J 6 bases short, with 17 bases between. Germline V lookup: CDR1 SGHVS, CDR2 FQNEAQ. The CDR3 has 15 residues.

This clone has just a few counts. V usage is TRBV5-4 and J usage is TRBJ1-2; perhaps TRBD1 as D (5 bases). From germline, CDR1 is SGHNT and CDR2 YYREEE (reference sequence). Trimming removed 0 bases from V and 6 bases from J, with 15 bases in between. The CDR3 is made up of 15 amino acids. The CDR3, as DNA: TGTGCCAGCAGCTTGGCAGGGAAGTTTTTAAATGGCTACACCTTC. This codes for CASSLAGKFLNGYTF.

In nucleotides, the CDR3 is TGTGCCAGCAGCTTAGATCTTGGGACAGGGGCTGGAAACACCATATATTTT. Protein product: CASSLDLGTGAGNTIYF. J is TRBJ1-3 and V is TRBV11-2, with 10 bases that match TRBD1. The CDR3 has 17 amino acids. From germline, CDR1 is SGHAT and CDR2 FQNNGV. The trim removed 0 bases at V and 2 bases at J, leaving 4 bases unmatched.